Listed below are T cell receptor beta chains from one sample, sequenced in a study of blood T cell repertoires in COVID-19. Assay: immunoSEQ multiplex PCR; the TCRdb copy retains only in-frame clones and omits some. The table has more than 300,000 clones, 80% to 90% seen once. Sequenced: PBMCs or T cells enriched from blood (not recorded which). Receptors originate from a man aged 25 to 45 who had recovered from COVID-19. The CDR3 runs from the conserved cysteine through the conserved F or W. A D gene is named only where the DNA matches it firmly. Clone sizes are given selectively: once, few, many, or a class where the clone is expanded.

j_gene: TRBJ2-5
d_gene: -
abundance: -
v_gene: TRBV18
CDR3aa: CASSPPNQETQYF
CDR3nt: TGTGCCAGCTCACCCCCCAATCAAGAGACCCAGTACTTC

j_gene: TRBJ2-2
d_gene: -
abundance: -
v_gene: TRBV25-1
CDR3aa: CASSEWAGGTGELFF
CDR3nt: TGTGCCAGCAGTGAATGGGCAGGGGGGACCGGGGAGCTGTTTTTT

j_gene: TRBJ1-1
d_gene: TRBD1
abundance: -
v_gene: TRBV5-4
CDR3aa: CASSLTQGALYSFF
CDR3nt: TGTGCCAGCAGCCTAACACAGGGGGCCCTTTATTCATTCTTT

j_gene: TRBJ2-3
d_gene: TRBD2
abundance: -
v_gene: TRBV19
CDR3aa: CASKGTSSSTDTQYF
CDR3nt: TGTGCCAGTAAGGGGACTAGCAGTAGCACAGATACGCAGTATTTT

j_gene: TRBJ2-7
d_gene: TRBD1
abundance: -
v_gene: TRBV19
CDR3aa: CASSNRSPGDRGYEEQYF
CDR3nt: TGTGCCAGTAGTAACAGGTCGCCAGGGGACAGGGGGTACGAGGAGCAGTACTTC

j_gene: TRBJ2-1
d_gene: TRBD2
abundance: -
v_gene: TRBV10-2
CDR3aa: CASSDSLAGNNEQFF
CDR3nt: TGCGCCAGCAGTGACTCGTTAGCGGGAAACAATGAGCAGTTCTTC

j_gene: TRBJ1-2
d_gene: -
abundance: -
v_gene: TRBV18
CDR3aa: CASSPTSTNYGYTF
CDR3nt: TGTGCCAGCTCACCCACTAGTACTAACTATGGCTACACCTTC

j_gene: TRBJ2-7
d_gene: -
abundance: -
v_gene: TRBV7-2
CDR3aa: CASSLAGSYAYEQYF
CDR3nt: TGTGCCAGCAGCTTAGCTGGGAGCTATGCCTACGAGCAGTACTTC

j_gene: TRBJ2-5
d_gene: -
abundance: -
v_gene: TRBV10-2
CDR3aa: CASRLTSSWETQYF
CDR3nt: TGCGCCAGCAGGTTGACTAGTTCTTGGGAGACCCAGTACTTC

j_gene: TRBJ2-5
d_gene: TRBD2
abundance: few
v_gene: TRBV6-5
CDR3aa: CASSYSGVAGGETQYF
CDR3nt: TGTGCCAGCAGTTACTCGGGGGTAGCGGGGGGAGAGACCCAGTACTTC

j_gene: TRBJ2-7
d_gene: TRBD2
abundance: -
v_gene: TRBV12-3/TRBV12-4
CDR3aa: CASSTLAGSEQYF
CDR3nt: TGTGCCAGCAGTACCTTAGCGGGAAGCGAGCAGTACTTC

j_gene: TRBJ2-2
d_gene: TRBD1
abundance: -
v_gene: TRBV9
CDR3aa: CASSVAGTGGGGELFF
CDR3nt: TGTGCCAGCAGCGTAGCAGGGACAGGGGGCGGCGGGGAGCTGTTTTTT

j_gene: TRBJ2-7
d_gene: TRBD1
abundance: -
v_gene: TRBV18
CDR3aa: CASSPDRRSYEQYF
CDR3nt: TGTGCCAGCTCACCGGACAGGCGATCCTACGAGCAGTACTTC

j_gene: TRBJ2-3
d_gene: -
abundance: -
v_gene: TRBV10-2
CDR3aa: CASSESQATSTDTQYF
CDR3nt: TGCGCCAGCAGTGAGTCTCAGGCCACTAGCACAGATACGCAGTATTTT

j_gene: TRBJ1-6
d_gene: -
abundance: -
v_gene: TRBV11-3
CDR3aa: CASSFSWGRSNSPLHF
CDR3nt: TGTGCCAGCAGCTTTTCCTGGGGGAGGAGTAATTCACCCCTCCACTTT

j_gene: TRBJ1-5
d_gene: TRBD1
abundance: -
v_gene: TRBV5-1
CDR3aa: CASSQEGGQPQHF
CDR3nt: TGCGCCAGCAGCCAAGAAGGGGGCCAGCCCCAGCATTTT

j_gene: TRBJ2-1
d_gene: TRBD2
abundance: -
v_gene: TRBV20-1
CDR3aa: CSASEGASGVYNEQFF
CDR3nt: TGCAGTGCTAGTGAGGGGGCTAGCGGGGTCTACAATGAGCAGTTCTTC

j_gene: TRBJ1-2
d_gene: -
abundance: -
v_gene: TRBV30
CDR3aa: CAWSVGLSPYGYTF
CDR3nt: TGTGCCTGGAGTGTGGGACTCAGCCCTTATGGCTACACCTTC

j_gene: TRBJ1-2
d_gene: TRBD1
abundance: few
v_gene: TRBV2
CDR3aa: CASSGQGIYYGYTF
CDR3nt: TGTGCCAGCAGCGGACAGGGGATATACTATGGCTACACCTTC

j_gene: TRBJ2-3
d_gene: -
abundance: -
v_gene: TRBV5-1
CDR3aa: CASSLAGSSTDTQYF
CDR3nt: TGCGCCAGCAGCTTGGCCGGTTCTAGCACAGATACGCAGTATTTT

j_gene: TRBJ2-2
d_gene: TRBD2
abundance: once
v_gene: TRBV11-2
CDR3aa: CASSFGGLAKNTGELFF
CDR3nt: TGTGCCAGCAGCTTCGGCGGACTAGCGAAGAACACCGGGGAGCTGTTTTTT

j_gene: TRBJ1-4
d_gene: -
abundance: -
v_gene: TRBV11-3
CDR3aa: CASSPRVGANEKLFF
CDR3nt: TGTGCCAGCAGCCCTCGGGTCGGAGCTAATGAAAAACTGTTTTTT

j_gene: TRBJ2-1
d_gene: TRBD2
abundance: -
v_gene: TRBV14
CDR3aa: CASSQVAGIYNEQFF
CDR3nt: TGTGCCAGCAGCCAGGTAGCGGGAATTTACAATGAGCAGTTCTTC

j_gene: TRBJ1-1
d_gene: -
abundance: -
v_gene: TRBV7-9
CDR3aa: CASLGGSATEAFF
CDR3nt: TGTGCCAGCTTGGGGGGGTCGGCCACTGAAGCTTTCTTT

j_gene: TRBJ2-7
d_gene: TRBD1
abundance: few
v_gene: TRBV14
CDR3aa: CASRPRGGNEQYF
CDR3nt: TGTGCCAGCAGACCCCGAGGGGGCAACGAGCAGTACTTC

j_gene: TRBJ2-3
d_gene: -
abundance: -
v_gene: TRBV5-5
CDR3aa: CASSLAAPTRVTDTQYF
CDR3nt: TGTGCCAGCAGCTTGGCGGCCCCGACTAGAGTCACAGATACGCAGTATTTT

j_gene: TRBJ1-2
d_gene: TRBD1
abundance: -
v_gene: TRBV6-1
CDR3aa: CASSEDRGEGYTF
CDR3nt: TGTGCCAGCAGTGAAGACAGGGGAGAAGGCTACACCTTC

j_gene: TRBJ2-3
d_gene: TRBD2
abundance: once
v_gene: TRBV30
CDR3aa: CAWASGLAGEDTQYF
CDR3nt: TGTGCCTGGGCCTCGGGACTAGCGGGGGAGGATACGCAGTATTTT

j_gene: TRBJ1-2
d_gene: TRBD1
abundance: -
v_gene: TRBV5-6
CDR3aa: CASRLQGAYGYTF
CDR3nt: TGTGCCAGCAGACTACAGGGGGCGTATGGCTACACCTTC

j_gene: TRBJ2-1
d_gene: TRBD2
abundance: once
v_gene: TRBV7-7
CDR3aa: CASSVSGGSSYNEQFF
CDR3nt: TGTGCTAGCAGCGTCAGCGGGGGGAGCTCCTACAATGAGCAGTTCTTC

j_gene: TRBJ2-7
d_gene: -
abundance: few
v_gene: TRBV7-9
CDR3aa: CASSLVVVRDMYEQYF
CDR3nt: TGTGCCAGCAGCTTAGTGGTTGTCCGGGACATGTACGAGCAGTACTTC

j_gene: TRBJ2-7
d_gene: TRBD2
abundance: few
v_gene: TRBV2
CDR3aa: CASSEYAGVNYEQYF
CDR3nt: TGTGCCAGCAGTGAATATGCGGGAGTGAACTACGAGCAGTACTTC

j_gene: TRBJ2-1
d_gene: -
abundance: -
v_gene: TRBV29-1
CDR3aa: CSVGLARLPLSRQFF
CDR3nt: TGCAGCGTTGGTCTCGCGCGTCTCCCCCTCTCAAGGCAGTTCTTC

j_gene: TRBJ2-1
d_gene: TRBD2
abundance: -
v_gene: TRBV27
CDR3aa: CASSSTGTSGSGEQFF
CDR3nt: TGTGCCAGCAGTTCAACCGGGACTAGCGGGAGCGGGGAGCAGTTCTTC

j_gene: TRBJ1-2
d_gene: -
abundance: -
v_gene: TRBV27
CDR3aa: CASSLSGKGGYGYTF
CDR3nt: TGTGCCAGCAGTTTATCTGGAAAGGGAGGCTATGGCTACACCTTC

j_gene: TRBJ2-7
d_gene: TRBD1
abundance: -
v_gene: TRBV5-1
CDR3aa: CASREGQGFYEQYF
CDR3nt: TGCGCCAGCAGAGAAGGACAGGGTTTCTACGAGCAGTACTTC